This record looks at one T cell receptor (beta chain) sequence and its context. PCR used 60 Vbeta primers and 13 Jbeta primers. Profiling relied on immunoSEQ multiplex PCR, and the TCRdb table lists in-frame clones only, not all of them. The sample lists 150,000 to 200,000 clones, roughly 79% occurring once. The germline CDR1 and CDR2 sequences are MNHNS and SASEGT. CDR3 length: 15 amino acids. V gave up 1 base and J gave up 4 bases, with 8 bases separating them. The data stem from a study of cytomegalovirus exposure and HLA in healthy donors. Study-level background: As an earlier analysis found, roughly 180 million T cells yielded 100 million to 130 million unique TCR beta sequences.

V gene TRBV6-1 combines with J gene TRBJ2-6, with D possibly being TRBD1 (5 bases). The clonotype was recovered from a woman aged 40 to 50 in good health and CMV-seronegative. The source material was PBMCs. DNA for the CDR3: TGTGCCAGCAGTGAAGGTGGGGCAGGGGCCAACGTCCTGACTTTC. Translation gives CASSEGGAGANVLTF.